This entry concerns a single TCR beta chain. This sample was included in a study of T cells after yellow fever vaccination. Each CDR3 protein gets one entry after TCRdb re-called the 5' RACE reads with MiXCR. The table shows about 26,000 distinct CDR3 sequences, with under 5.5% occurring only once. The CDR3 is made up of 11 amino acids. Germline CDR1 GTSNPN, CDR2 SVGIG (reference sequence). Trimming took 2 bases from V and 7 from J, leaving 8 bases between them. The sequences come from PBMCs, either bulk or a sorted T-cell subset (CD4+, CD8+, memory, or dextramer-sorted; not recorded which), collected on the day of the yellow fever booster vaccination. J is TRBJ1-1 and V is TRBV30, with D unclear. The sequence came from a man aged 18 to 29 who received the YFV17D yellow fever vaccine. CDR3 protein: CAWSLQVEAFF. The CDR3 nucleotides are TGTGCCTGGAGTCTGCAGGTTGAAGCTTTCTTT.